This is a list of T cell receptor beta chains from one sample in a study of blood T cells in healthy people across ages. TCRdb reanalysed the 5' RACE reads using MiXCR and keeps one entry per CDR3 protein. The sample lists about 640,000 distinct CDR3 sequences; around 38% were seen once. Sequencing was done on a sample of blood. The receptors come from a man older than 75 in good health. CDR3s include the opening cysteine and the closing phenylalanine or tryptophan. The order of the fields is J gene, D gene, V gene, clone size, CDR3 DNA, CDR3 protein. D genes are given only for firm matches. Size is omitted from some rows. Given values are once, few, many or a class for expanded clones.

>TRBJ1-1|NA|TRBV28|NA
TGTGCCAGCAGTTTCTCCGGGCAGGGCTCGGGATGGGCTTTCTTT
CASSFSGQGSGWAFF
>TRBJ2-5|TRBD2|TRBV20-1|NA
TGCAGTGCTAGGCGGCTAGCGGGAACGGAGACCCAGTACTTC
CSARRLAGTETQYF
>TRBJ1-5|NA|TRBV9|few
TGTGCCAGCAACAAGGACGGGCCGGGGCAGCCCCAGCATTTT
CASNKDGPGQPQHF
>TRBJ2-1|NA|TRBV9|NA
TGTGCCAGCAGCCCCTTCCAGGGGGGCTCCTACAATGAGCAGTTCTTC
CASSPFQGGSYNEQFF
>TRBJ1-5|NA|TRBV29-1|many
TGCAGCGTTGATCTTGGGAGCAATCAGCCCCAGCATTTT
CSVDLGSNQPQHF
>TRBJ2-5|TRBD1|TRBV12-3/TRBV12-4|few
TGTGCCAGCAGTTTTCGACAGGGAGAGACCCAGTACTTC
CASSFRQGETQYF
>TRBJ1-1|NA|TRBV4-3|NA
TGCGCCAGCAGCCCTCTTTACGGACCAGGGAGGGTTGCTGAAGCTTTCTTT
CASSPLYGPGRVAEAFF
>TRBJ2-7|NA|TRBV5-6|few
TGTGCCAGCAGCTGGCTATCGCGACCTTCCTACGAGCAGTACTTC
CASSWLSRPSYEQYF
>TRBJ2-7|TRBD2|TRBV24-1|many
TGTGCCACCAGCACCGGGACTAGCGTTGGGGAGCAGTACTTC
CATSTGTSVGEQYF
>TRBJ1-1|TRBD1|TRBV28|NA
TGTGCCAGCAGTTTACTCCGGACAGGGGTTGAAGCTTTCTTT
CASSLLRTGVEAFF
>TRBJ2-5|TRBD2|TRBV28|NA
TGTGCCAGCAGTTTATCCCGGCTAGCGGGAGGGCCGAGGGATGAGCAGTACTTC
CASSLSRLAGGPRDEQYF
>TRBJ2-3|NA|TRBV19|NA
TGTGCCAGTAGTCCCTCGGACAGTCCCACAGATACGCAGTATTTT
CASSPSDSPTDTQYF
>TRBJ2-5|NA|TRBV20-1|NA
TGCAGTGCGGGAGGGGGCACCCAAGAGACCCAGTACTTC
CSAGGGTQETQYF
>TRBJ2-6|TRBD1|TRBV12-3/TRBV12-4|NA
TGTGCCAGCAGGGGACAGCTCTCTGGGACCAACGTCCTGACTTTC
CASRGQLSGTNVLTF
>TRBJ2-7|TRBD2|TRBV5-1|NA
TGCGCCAGCAGCTCCCGTGTTAGCGGGGTCTACGAGCAGTACTTC
CASSSRVSGVYEQYF
>TRBJ2-7|TRBD2|TRBV27|few
TGTGCCAGCAGGGCTAATGGGGGTAGCGGGAGACAAAGCTCCTACGAGCAGTACTTC
CASRANGGSGRQSSYEQYF
>TRBJ2-5|TRBD1|TRBV11-2|NA
TGTGCCAGCAGCCCCCTTGACAGGGGAGAGACCCAGTACTTC
CASSPLDRGETQYF
>TRBJ1-6|NA|TRBV14|NA
TGTGCCAGCAGCCCACAGGGATTCCTTTATAATTCACCCCTCCACTTT
CASSPQGFLYNSPLHF
>TRBJ2-2|TRBD2|TRBV18|NA
TGTGCCAGCTCAACACTAGCGGGAGGAAATTTGAACACCGGGGAGCTGTTTTTT
CASSTLAGGNLNTGELFF
>TRBJ2-7|NA|TRBV24-1|many
TGTGCCACCAGTGATTCCCCCAATTGGGATGAGCAGTACTTC
CATSDSPNWDEQYF
>TRBJ1-2|TRBD1|TRBV6-5|NA
TGTGCCAGCAGTTACGACAGGGACTATGGCTACACCTTC
CASSYDRDYGYTF
>TRBJ2-5|TRBD2|TRBV12-3/TRBV12-4|NA
TGTGCCAGCGGCCGGGGGGGTTTAGAGACCCAGTACTTC
CASGRGGLETQYF
>TRBJ2-2|TRBD2|TRBV29-1|NA
TGCAGCGTTAGTGAACGTGCGGGGGCCGGGGAGCTGTTTTTT
CSVSERAGAGELFF
>TRBJ2-7|TRBD2|TRBV6-2/TRBV6-3|NA
TGTGCCAGCAGAGCTAGCGGGAGCTACGAGCAGTACTTC
CASRASGSYEQYF
>TRBJ2-3|TRBD1|TRBV24-1|NA
TGTGCCAGCCGGGACAGAGACACAGATACGCAGTATTTT
CASRDRDTDTQYF
>TRBJ2-5|NA|TRBV7-9|NA
TGTGCCAGCAGCTTAGGCAGTGGGGAGAAGGAGACCCAGTACTTC
CASSLGSGEKETQYF
>TRBJ1-5|NA|TRBV28|NA
TGTGCCAGCAAGAGTCCTTCGGGGAGGACAGATACGCAGCATTTT
CASKSPSGRTDTQHF
>TRBJ2-6|NA|TRBV6-2/TRBV6-3|once
TGTGCCAGCGGAAAGGGTCCTGGGGCCAACGTCCTGACTTTC
CASGKGPGANVLTF
>TRBJ2-5|TRBD2|TRBV29-1|NA
TGCAGCGTTGAAGTCTTGAGGACTAGCGGGGGGGCAGGGACCCAGTACTTC
CSVEVLRTSGGAGTQYF
>TRBJ2-7|NA|TRBV6-6|NA
TGTGCCAGCAGTTACCCATTCGGGACTCCCGCCTACGAGCAGTACTTC
CASSYPFGTPAYEQYF
>TRBJ2-1|NA|TRBV20-1|NA
TGCAGTGCCTCCACCCGGGTCAGGGGCCAGAATGAGCAGTTCTTC
CSASTRVRGQNEQFF
>TRBJ2-7|TRBD1|TRBV7-2|few
TGTGCCAGCAGCCTCTACATGGGACAGGGTTACGAGCAGTACTTC
CASSLYMGQGYEQYF
>TRBJ2-7|NA|TRBV6-2/TRBV6-3|few
TGTGCCAGCAGACAAATGAACGAGCAGTACTTC
CASRQMNEQYF
>TRBJ2-7|TRBD1|TRBV7-2|NA
TGTGCCAGCAACCTCGGACAGGGATGGCACGAGCAGTACTTC
CASNLGQGWHEQYF
>TRBJ2-7|NA|TRBV29-1|few
TGCAGCGTGCTCGAAGTGCGGGGCTCCTACGAGCAGTACTTC
CSVLEVRGSYEQYF
>TRBJ1-2|NA|TRBV3-1|NA
TGTGCCAGCAGTCGACAGGACCTCTATGGCTACACCTTC
CASSRQDLYGYTF
>TRBJ2-5|TRBD2|TRBV10-1|NA
TGCGCCAGCAGCGCGGGGGGCCAGGGGACCCAGTACTTC
CASSAGGQGTQYF
>TRBJ2-7|TRBD1|TRBV13|few
TGTGCCAGCAGCTTGGGTCAGGGGGTAAACGAGCAGTACTTC
CASSLGQGVNEQYF